A single T cell receptor beta chain is shown here with its context. This sample stems from a study of patients and donors after allogeneic stem cell transplantation. CDR1 and CDR2 from the germline V gene are DFQATT and SNEGSKA (reference sequence). V lost 7 bases and J 2 bases, leaving 6 bases between the germline ends. This CDR3 is built from 12 residues. One entry per CDR3 protein results from TCRdb running MiXCR on the RT-PCR reads. The sample contains approximately 150,000 distinct CDR3 sequences, roughly two fifths of which appear only once. The TCR originated in a human donor who was either an allogeneic HSCT recipient or a stem cell or donor lymphocyte infusion donor (not recorded which). It is not recorded whose cells these are; they may come from a transplant donor. What was sequenced was blood, either unsorted or a sorted T cell fraction (not recorded which). The V call is TRBV20-1, the J call TRBJ2-6, with D possibly called TRBD1 or TRBD2 (5 bases each). CDR3 sequence reads: CSGGAGANVLTF. CDR3 coding DNA: TGCAGTGGAGGGGCTGGGGCCAACGTCCTGACTTTC.